The 10 T cell receptor beta chains presented below share a single source sample, sequenced in a study of blood T cell repertoires in COVID-19. This table comes from immunoSEQ multiplex PCR, and its TCRdb copy is limited to in-frame clones, with some not included. The sample yields about 99,000 clones, about 85% seen once. The sequenced material came from peripheral blood. The source of these receptors is a man aged 45 to 65 in a cohort sampled during active COVID-19.

CDR3 residues: CASSYGRTGVYEQYF. Written as DNA, the CDR3 is TGTGCCAGCAGCTACGGCCGGACAGGGGTCTACGAGCAGTACTTC. The V and J genes are TRBV7-2 and TRBJ2-7; 9 bases fit TRBD1. CDR3 size: 15 residues. Germline CDR1 reads SGHTA; CDR2 reads FQGNSA. With 4 bases clipped from V and 3 bases from J, the junction kept 7 bases outside the gene matches.

The J gene is TRBJ1-2, the V gene TRBV7-8; possible D gene TRBD1, 6 bases. The germline CDR1 and CDR2 sequences are SGHVS and FQNEAQ. CDR3 length equals 17 residues. Between the trimmed V and J ends, which lost 3 bases and 0 bases, there was a span of 17 bases. The chain's CDR3 is CASSFGDGQRANYGYTF. The CDR3, as DNA: TGTGCCAGCAGCTTTGGTGATGGACAGAGAGCTAACTATGGCTACACCTTC.

The rearrangement links TRBV6-2 or TRBV6-3 to TRBJ1-2, with 7 bases lining up with TRBD1. The CDR3 consists of 15 residues. The V gene end was trimmed by 3 bases and the J gene end by 3 bases; junction bases not matched to a gene: 7. The germline V gene encodes CDR1 MNHEY and CDR2 SVGEGT. CDR3 in amino acids: CASSYPGRGDYGYTF. The CDR3 nucleotides are TGTGCCAGCAGTTATCCGGGCAGGGGGGACTATGGCTACACCTTC.

The rearrangement links TRBV30 to TRBJ2-1; 10 nucleotides agree with TRBD2. The CDR3 has 17 residues. The V segment lost 3 bases and the J segment 2 bases; nucleotides outside the gene matches: 10. The V gene's germline CDR1 is GTSNPN and CDR2 SVGIG (reference sequence). CDR3 residues: CAWSMKRGGPPYNEQFF. The CDR3 region has the DNA TGTGCCTGGAGCATGAAGCGGGGGGGCCCGCCCTACAATGAGCAGTTCTTC.

As for this clone: The sample has other DNA sequences that encode this CDR3 too. This chain joins TRBV7-9 and TRBJ2-1, with D possibly matching TRBD2 (6 bases). The CDR3 has 15 residues. Trimming pared 5 bases from V and 2 bases from J, leaving 13 bases between. Germline values: CDR1 SEHNR, CDR2 FQNEAQ (reference sequence). In nucleotides, the CDR3 is TGTGCCAGCAGCCCGGGGACTGGAGCCTACAATGAGCAGTTCTTC. It specifies CASSPGTGAYNEQFF.

The chain links TRBV18 to TRBJ2-3, with D perhaps TRBD2 (6 bases). CDR1 is KGHSH and CDR2 is LQKENI in the germline V gene. The CDR3 has 16 amino acids. Trimming removed 3 bases from V and 0 bases from J, with 13 bases in between. In DNA form, the CDR3 reads TGTGCCAGCTCACCTCTAGCGCGAACTAGCACAGATACGCAGTATTTT. It is translated as CASSPLARTSTDTQYF.

V usage is TRBV5-6 and J usage is TRBJ2-1, with D possibly being TRBD2 (6 bases). Trimming took 3 bases from V and 12 from J, leaving 10 bases between them. Germline lookup yields CDR1 SGHDT and CDR2 YYEEEE. This CDR3 comprises 11 residues. The CDR3 nucleotides read TGTGCCAGCAGCTACGCGGGGTTGCAGTTCTTC. As protein: CASSYAGLQFF.

In DNA, the CDR3 is TGTGCCAGCAGCCCAACAGCCCAGGGAATGACTGAAGCTTTCTTT. Its translation is CASSPTAQGMTEAFF. The chain uses TRBV9 and TRBJ1-1; tentative D call: TRBD1 (5 bases). The germline CDR1 and CDR2 sequences are SGDLS and YYNGEE. The CDR3 covers 15 residues. V was pared by 4 bases and J by 5 bases, with 18 bases between.

The gene calls are TRBV5-1 and TRBJ2-3; D ambiguous. Trimming stripped 4 bases from V and 3 bases from J, with 6 bases between. Germline loops: CDR1 SGHRS, CDR2 YFSETQ. This CDR3 spans 12 amino acids. CDR3: CASSRETDTQYF. The CDR3 region has the DNA TGCGCCAGCAGCCGCGAAACAGATACGCAGTATTTT.

This clone was seen only a few times. The J gene is TRBJ2-3, the V gene TRBV7-8; possible D gene TRBD2, 6 bases. V was cut by 5 bases and J by 0 bases, with 12 bases left in between. This CDR3 has 15 amino acids. Germline values: CDR1 SGHVS, CDR2 FQNEAQ. This CDR3 is CASSPRDSSTDTQYF. CDR3 nucleotide sequence: TGTGCCAGCAGCCCCCGGGACTCCAGCACAGATACGCAGTATTTT.